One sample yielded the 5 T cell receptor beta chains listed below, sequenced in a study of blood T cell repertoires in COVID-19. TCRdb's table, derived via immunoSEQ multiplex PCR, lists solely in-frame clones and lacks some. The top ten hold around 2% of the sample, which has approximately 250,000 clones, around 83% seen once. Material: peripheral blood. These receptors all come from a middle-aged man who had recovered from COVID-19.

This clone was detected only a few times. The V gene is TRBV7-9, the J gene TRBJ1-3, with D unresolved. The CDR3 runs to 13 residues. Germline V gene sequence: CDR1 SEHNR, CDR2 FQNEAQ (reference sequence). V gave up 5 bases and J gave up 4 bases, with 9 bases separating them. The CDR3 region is CASSLVSGNTIYF. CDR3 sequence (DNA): TGTGCCAGCAGCCTCGTTTCGGGAAACACCATATATTTT.

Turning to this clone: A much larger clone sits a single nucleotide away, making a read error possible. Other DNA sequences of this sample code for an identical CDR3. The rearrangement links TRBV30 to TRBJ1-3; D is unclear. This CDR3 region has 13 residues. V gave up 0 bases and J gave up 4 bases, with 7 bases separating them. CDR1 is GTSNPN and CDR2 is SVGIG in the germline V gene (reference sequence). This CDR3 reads CAWSVSGGNTIYF. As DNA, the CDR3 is TGTGCCTGGAGTGTATCCGGGGGAAACACCATATATTTT.

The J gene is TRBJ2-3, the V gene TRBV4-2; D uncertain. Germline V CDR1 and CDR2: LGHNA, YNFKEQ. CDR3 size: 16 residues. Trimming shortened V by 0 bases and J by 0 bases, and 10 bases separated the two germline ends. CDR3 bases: TGTGCCAGCAGCCAAGATGTAGCTGCTAGCACAGATACGCAGTATTTT. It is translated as CASSQDVAASTDTQYF.

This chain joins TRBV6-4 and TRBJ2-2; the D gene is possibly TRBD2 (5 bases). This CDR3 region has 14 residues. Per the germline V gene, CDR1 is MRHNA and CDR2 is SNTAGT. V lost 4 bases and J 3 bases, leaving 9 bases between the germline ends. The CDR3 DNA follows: TGTGCCAGCAGTGCAAAGGAGGACACCGGGGAGCTGTTTTTT. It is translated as CASSAKEDTGELFF.

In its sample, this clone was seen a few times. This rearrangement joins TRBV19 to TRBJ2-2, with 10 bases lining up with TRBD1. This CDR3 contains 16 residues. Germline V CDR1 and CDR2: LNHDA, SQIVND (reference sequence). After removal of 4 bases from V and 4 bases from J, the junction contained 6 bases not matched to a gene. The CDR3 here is CASSTKGQGFTGELFF. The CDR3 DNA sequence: TGTGCCAGTAGTACGAAGGGACAGGGGTTCACCGGGGAGCTGTTTTTT.